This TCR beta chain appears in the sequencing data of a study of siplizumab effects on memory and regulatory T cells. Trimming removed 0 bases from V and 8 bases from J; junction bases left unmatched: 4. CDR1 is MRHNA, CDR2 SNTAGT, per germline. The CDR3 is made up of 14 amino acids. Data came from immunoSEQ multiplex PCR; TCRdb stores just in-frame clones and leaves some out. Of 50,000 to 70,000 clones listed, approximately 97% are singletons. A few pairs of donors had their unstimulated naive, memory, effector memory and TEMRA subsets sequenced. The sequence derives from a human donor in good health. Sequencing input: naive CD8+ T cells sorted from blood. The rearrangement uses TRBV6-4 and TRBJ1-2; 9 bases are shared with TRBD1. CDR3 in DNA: TGTGCCAGCAGTGACTCCCCGGGACAGGGAGGCTACACCTTC. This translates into CASSDSPGQGGYTF.